These 30 T cell receptor beta chains share one sample of origin, sequenced in a study of CD8 T cells in Susac syndrome. Random hexamers primed reverse transcription of about 0.45 to 1 ug RNA. MiXCR, run by TCRdb on the immunoSEQ multiplex PCR reads, gives a single entry per CDR3 protein. The sample consists of about 130,000 distinct CDR3 sequences, approximately 96% of them appearing once. Material: CD8+ T cells from PBMCs. These receptors all come from a human donor with Susac syndrome.

The V call is TRBV14, the J call TRBJ1-1, with D hard to call. This CDR3 is built from 16 residues. Germline V gives CDR1 SGHDN, CDR2 FVKESK. V was shortened by 4 bases and J by 2 bases, with 17 bases between the two germline ends. The CDR3 DNA follows: TGTGCCAGCAGCCCCACTTTCGGGAGCCTTAACACTGAAGCTTTCTTT. This codes for CASSPTFGSLNTEAFF.

The rearrangement links TRBV11-2 to TRBJ2-7; D gene uncertain. The CDR3 spans 14 residues. Germline V gene sequence: CDR1 SGHAT, CDR2 FQNNGV. The V end was cut by 0 bases, the J end by 2 bases, with 8 bases between. CDR3 residues: CASSLEGFTYEQYF. The CDR3 DNA sequence: TGTGCCAGCAGCTTAGAAGGGTTCACCTACGAGCAGTACTTC.

The rearrangement uses TRBV7-9 and TRBJ2-1; a possible D gene is TRBD2 (6 bases). The germline V and J ends were trimmed by 5 bases and 5 bases, with 16 bases remaining between them. Germline lookup yields CDR1 SEHNR and CDR2 FQNEAQ (reference sequence). This CDR3 has 15 residues. The CDR3 spells CASSILRGRDNEQFF. DNA for the CDR3: TGTGCCAGCAGCATCCTCCGGGGGAGAGACAATGAGCAGTTCTTC.

The chain links TRBV7-8 to TRBJ2-5; a possible D gene is TRBD1 (6 bases). V lost 1 base and J lost 2, with 17 bases in between. The V gene's germline CDR1 is SGHVS and CDR2 FQNEAQ. The CDR3 has 17 amino acids. CDR3 region: CASSLDGTGTPQETQYF. DNA of the CDR3: TGTGCCAGCAGCTTAGATGGGACCGGGACACCTCAAGAGACCCAGTACTTC.

This chain joins TRBV6-5 and TRBJ1-6; D is possibly TRBD1 (5 bases). The CDR3 is 13 amino acids. V lost 10 bases and J lost 9, with 16 bases in between. CDR1 is MNHEY and CDR2 is SVGAGI in the germline V gene. CDR3 in DNA: TGTGCCACCCAGGGCATTGGGGGTTCACCCCTCCACTTT. Amino acids: CATQGIGGSPLHF.

The J gene is TRBJ1-2, the V gene TRBV29-1; D remains unclear. CDR3 length: 11 residues. Trimming removed 0 bases from V and 4 bases from J, with 3 bases in between. The germline V gene has CDR1 SQVTM and CDR2 ANQGSEA. The CDR3 nucleotides are TGCAGCGTTGAAGATGTCTATGGCTACACCTTC. Protein sequence: CSVEDVYGYTF. The entire variable domain, with the rest obtained from reference TRBV29-1 and TRBJ1-2, is as follows: SAVISQKPSRDICQRGTSLTIQCQVDSQVTMMFWYRQQPGQSLTLIATANQGSEATYESGFVIDKFPISRPNLTFSTLTVSNMSPEDSSIYLCSVEDVYGYTFGSGTRLTVV.

This rearrangement joins TRBV20-1 to TRBJ2-4; the D gene could be TRBD1 or TRBD2 (5 bases each). Per the germline V gene, CDR1 is DFQATT and CDR2 is SNEGSKA (reference sequence). The CDR3 sequence is 15 residues long. V lost 1 base and J 7 bases, leaving 17 bases between the germline ends. CDR3 protein: CSARVLGEPRNIQYF. Written as DNA, the CDR3 is TGCAGTGCTAGAGTATTGGGGGAACCAAGGAACATTCAGTACTTC.

In its sample, this clonotype was seen once. The chain joins TRBV12-3 or TRBV12-4 to TRBJ2-7, with TRBD1 as a possible D gene (6 bases). CDR3 length: 14 residues. Trimming left V 6 bases short and J 2 bases short, with 14 bases between. The CDR3 DNA follows: TGTGCCAGCAGGAGGACAGCGCATACCTACGAGCAGTACTTC. It encodes CASRRTAHTYEQYF.

This chain uses TRBV30 with TRBJ1-3; D call uncertain. Deletions cut 3 bases from V and 0 bases from J, with 6 bases between. The CDR3 has 13 amino acids. Germline CDR1 is GTSNPN and CDR2 is SVGIG (reference sequence). The CDR3 sequence: CAWRESSGNTIYF. CDR3 nucleotide sequence: TGTGCCTGGAGAGAATCCTCTGGAAACACCATATATTTT.

The chain employs TRBV30 and TRBJ2-7, with 10 bases that match TRBD2. V shed 0 bases and J 3 bases; nucleotides not matched to a gene: 17. CDR1 is GTSNPN and CDR2 is SVGIG in the germline V gene (reference sequence). The CDR3 is 19 residues long. The CDR3 region has the DNA TGTGCCTGGAGTGTTTTCCCTAGCGGGGGTGGGTCCCCTCTCTACGAGCAGTACTTC. Translation: CAWSVFPSGGGSPLYEQYF. Complete variable domain (other parts from reference TRBV30 and TRBJ2-7): SQTIHQWPATLVQPVGSPLSLECTVEGTSNPNLYWYRQAAGRGLQLLFYSVGIGQISSEVPQNLSASRPQDRQFILSSKKLLLSDSGFYLCAWSVFPSGGGSPLYEQYFGPGTRLTVT.

This chain links TRBV7-9 with TRBJ1-2; TRBD1 aligns across 9 bases. Trimming cost V 1 base and J 6 bases; bases outside gene matches: 6. Germline V gene sequence: CDR1 SEHNR, CDR2 FQNEAQ (reference sequence). This CDR3 contains 15 residues. The CDR3, as DNA: TGTGCCAGCAGCTTAGGACAGGGGGAGGTCGATGGCTACACCTTC. Protein product: CASSLGQGEVDGYTF.

The rearrangement joins TRBV20-1 to TRBJ1-1, with D possibly matching TRBD1 (6 bases). With 6 bases removed from V and 5 bases from J, the gap between germline ends came to 19 bases. CDR3 length equals 14 residues. The germline CDR1 and CDR2 sequences are DFQATT and SNEGSKA (reference sequence). The CDR3 here is CSASAGQSVTEAFF. CDR3 nucleotide sequence: TGCAGTGCGAGCGCGGGACAATCTGTAACTGAAGCTTTCTTT.

This chain uses TRBV29-1 with TRBJ2-2; D unclear. The germline V gene has CDR1 SQVTM and CDR2 ANQGSEA. With 5 bases removed from V and 0 bases from J, the gap between germline ends came to 7 bases. The CDR3 totals 13 residues. The CDR3 DNA is TGCAGCGTTAGGGTGCCGAACACCGGGGAGCTGTTTTTT. Amino acid sequence: CSVRVPNTGELFF.

J is TRBJ2-7 and V is TRBV4-3; 10 bases line up with TRBD1. Germline CDR1 is LGHNA and CDR2 is YSLEER. J was trimmed by 5 bases and V by 0 bases; bases with no gene match: 7. The length of the CDR3 is 16 residues. The CDR3 loop is CASSQEAGQGYHEQYF. CDR3 nucleotides: TGCGCCAGCAGCCAAGAGGCGGGACAGGGGTACCACGAGCAGTACTTC.

This sequence joins TRBV6-4 and TRBJ2-4; D gene unclear. V was clipped by 2 bases and J by 8 bases, with 10 bases between them. The length of the CDR3 is 13 residues. Per germline, CDR1 MRHNA and CDR2 SNTAGT. As DNA, the CDR3 is TGTGCCAGCAGTGACAGGGCCAGTGACATTCAGTACTTC. Its translation: CASSDRASDIQYF.

This clonotype turned up a few times. The chain is built from TRBV9 and TRBJ2-5; no firm D call. Per germline, CDR1 SGDLS and CDR2 YYNGEE. The CDR3 spans 13 residues. The V gene lost 3 bases and the J gene lost 0 bases, with 6 bases spanning the gap. The CDR3 coding sequence is TGTGCCAGCAGCGATAAGTACCAAGAGACCCAGTACTTC. Translating it yields CASSDKYQETQYF.

This CDR3 is CASSPSSNTGELFF. The CDR3 nucleotides are TGTGCCAGCAGCCCCAGCTCAAACACCGGGGAGCTGTTTTTT. The chain uses TRBV7-3 and TRBJ2-2; D is ambiguous. The V gene's germline CDR1 is SGHTA and CDR2 FQGTGA. The CDR3 length is 14 residues. Between the trimmed V and J ends, which lost 5 bases and 2 bases, there was a span of 9 bases.

The gene calls are TRBV4-1 and TRBJ1-1, with TRBD1 matching over 7 bases. In germline, CDR1 is MGHRA, CDR2 YSYEKL. The V segment lost 3 bases and the J segment 2 bases; nucleotides outside the gene matches: 9. The CDR3 covers 16 residues. The chain's CDR3 is CASSQASGTANTEAFF. The CDR3 DNA reads as TGCGCCAGCAGCCAGGCATCCGGGACAGCAAACACTGAAGCTTTCTTT.

The genes are TRBV3-1 and TRBJ2-3, with TRBD1 as a possible D gene (6 bases). Germline CDR1 LGHDT, CDR2 YNNKEL (reference sequence). V lost 3 bases and J lost 2, with 15 bases in between. The CDR3 is 16 residues long. The CDR3 sequence is CASSQQQTGTTDTQYF. As DNA, the CDR3 is TGTGCCAGCAGCCAGCAACAGACAGGTACCACAGATACGCAGTATTTT.

J is TRBJ2-7 and V is TRBV6-5; D possibly corresponds to TRBD2 (6 bases). With 5 bases removed from V and 3 bases from J, the gap between germline ends came to 17 bases. The CDR3 runs 15 residues. CDR1 and CDR2 (germline): MNHEY, SVGAGI. The CDR3 nucleotides read TGTGCCAGCAGTCGGGGGACTCTAGGTAGCTACGAGCAGTACTTC. It encodes CASSRGTLGSYEQYF.

The V gene is TRBV6-2 or TRBV6-3, the J gene TRBJ2-4; 7 nucleotides align to TRBD2. Germline trimming cut 5 bases from V and 6 bases from J; bases unmatched to any gene: 10. The CDR3 is made up of 15 amino acids. From germline, CDR1 is MNHEY and CDR2 SVGEGT. CDR3 protein: CASSTRSSGLNIQYF. For the CDR3, the DNA is TGTGCCAGCAGTACCCGCTCTAGCGGATTAAACATTCAGTACTTC.

The chain uses TRBV5-1 and TRBJ1-4, with D maybe TRBD1 (6 bases). V dropped 2 bases and J dropped 8 bases, with 16 bases sitting between them. This CDR3 comprises 15 residues. Germline lookup yields CDR1 SGHRS and CDR2 YFSETQ. The CDR3 DNA reads TGCGCCAGCAGCTTTTCGGTCGGGACACAAGAAAAACTGTTTTTT. Amino acids: CASSFSVGTQEKLFF.

A single count supports this clonotype. The chain joins TRBV6-5 to TRBJ1-1; D uncertain. Germline CDR1 is MNHEY and CDR2 is SVGAGI. V shed 7 bases and J shed 7 bases, with 13 bases lying between them. This CDR3 has 12 residues. CDR3 DNA: TGTGCCAGCATTAAGGGCAGTAGTGAAGCTTTCTTT. Translation gives CASIKGSSEAFF.

The chain has TRBV7-9 and TRBJ1-1; 8 bases line up with TRBD1. The CDR3 is 14 amino acids. The ends lost 5 bases at V and 4 bases at J; junction bases unmatched: 6. Germline CDR1 reads SEHNR; CDR2 reads FQNEAQ (reference sequence). The CDR3 spells CASSRDRGPTEAFF. The CDR3 bases are TGTGCCAGCAGCCGTGACAGGGGACCCACTGAAGCTTTCTTT. Supplemented by reference TRBV7-9 and TRBJ1-1, the full variable domain reads DTGVSQNPRHKITKRGQNVTFRCDPISEHNRLYWYRQTLGQGPEFLTYFQNEAQLEKSRLLSDRFSAERPKGSFSTLEIQRTEQGDSAMYLCASSRDRGPTEAFFGQGTRLTVV.

A few counts support this clonotype. V and J are TRBV13 and TRBJ2-5, with no clear D. Germline V gives CDR1 PRHDT, CDR2 FYEKMQ (reference sequence). CDR3 size: 15 residues. Trimming pared 3 bases from V and 2 bases from J, leaving 13 bases between. The CDR3 protein is CASSFLPARQETQYF. The CDR3 region has the DNA TGTGCCAGCAGCTTCCTCCCCGCTAGACAAGAGACCCAGTACTTC.

The rearrangement joins TRBV6-5 to TRBJ1-2; D unresolved. The CDR3 loop spans 14 amino acids. The germline V gene encodes CDR1 MNHEY and CDR2 SVGAGI. V lost 4 bases to trimming and J lost 4 bases, with 13 bases between them. The CDR3 spells CASSSSIGLYGYTF. DNA of the CDR3: TGTGCCAGCAGTTCGAGTATCGGCCTCTATGGCTACACCTTC.

The rearrangement links TRBV24-1 to TRBJ1-1; perhaps TRBD1 as D (6 bases). There are 13 residues in the CDR3. CDR1 KGHDR and CDR2 SFDVKD come from the germline V gene. Trimming left V 7 bases short and J 1 base short, with 9 bases between. The DNA of the CDR3 is TGTGCCACCAGGGACAGCAAGAACACTGAAGCTTTCTTT. This encodes CATRDSKNTEAFF.

The chain recombines TRBV19 with TRBJ1-1, with a tentative D call TRBD1 (6 bases). Per germline, CDR1 LNHDA and CDR2 SQIVND (reference sequence). The CDR3 totals 13 residues. V was trimmed by 9 bases and J by 1 base, leaving 12 bases between them. The CDR3 sequence is CASPGATNTEAFF. The DNA for the CDR3 is TGTGCCAGCCCGGGGGCGACGAACACTGAAGCTTTCTTT.

The chain joins TRBV4-1 to TRBJ2-3; 10 bases line up with TRBD2. The V and J ends lost 1 base and 4 bases, in that order; junction bases with no gene match: 8. Germline CDR1 is MGHRA and CDR2 is YSYEKL. CDR3 length: 17 amino acids. The CDR3 bases are TGCGCCAGCAGCCAAGGGCCCAGCGGGGGGGCCGCAGATACGCAGTATTTT. Amino acid sequence: CASSQGPSGGAADTQYF.

This sequence joins TRBV13 and TRBJ1-1; no clear D. V gave up 5 bases and J gave up 3 bases, with 7 bases separating them. The CDR3 length is 12 residues. Germline values: CDR1 PRHDT, CDR2 FYEKMQ (reference sequence). The CDR3 here is CASSGRDTEAFF. CDR3 bases: TGTGCCAGCAGCGGGAGGGACACTGAAGCTTTCTTT.